A single sample gave rise to the 9 T cell receptor beta chains below, sequenced in a study of identical twins. From the 5' RACE reads, TCRdb called clonotypes with MiXCR, one entry per CDR3 protein. The repertoire holds 1.5 million to 2 million distinct CDR3 sequences, with about 32% as singletons. The sequencing sample was made of cord blood. Source of these receptors: a newborn girl in good health.

This clonotype was counted only a few times. The gene calls are TRBV15 and TRBJ2-5; tentatively, D is TRBD2 (6 bases). Trimming took off 1 base at V and 1 base at J, with 16 bases between the two ends. The germline V gene encodes CDR1 LNHNV and CDR2 YYDKDF (reference sequence). This CDR3 has 17 residues. CDR3 residues: CATSRGRGGDSQETQYF. The DNA of the CDR3 is TGTGCCACCAGCAGAGGAAGGGGCGGGGACTCCCAAGAGACCCAGTACTTC.

This clonotype was detected a few times. The rearrangement joins TRBV5-1 to TRBJ2-2; D is perhaps TRBD1 (6 bases). This CDR3 contains 15 residues. CDR1 and CDR2 from the germline V gene are SGHRS and YFSETQ. V lost 6 bases, J lost 2 bases, and 14 bases lay in between. The CDR3 DNA is TGCGCCAGCACCACTCCAGGGGTTAACACCGGGGAGCTGTTTTTT. As protein: CASTTPGVNTGELFF.

This clonotype occurred a few times. The chain joins TRBV3-1 to TRBJ2-1; 10 bases match TRBD2. The junction had 4 bases not matched to a gene; V was cut back by 1 base and J by 13 bases. CDR1 is LGHDT and CDR2 is YNNKEL in the germline V gene (reference sequence). This CDR3 is built from 13 residues. The CDR3 DNA is TGTGCCAGCAGCCAAGTTCTAGCGGGAGTCCAGTTCTTC. Amino acids: CASSQVLAGVQFF.

This clonotype was seen a handful of times. The chain uses TRBV21-1 and TRBJ1-2; no DNA check was done on the table's D call, TRBD1. TRBV21-1 is a pseudogene locus. This CDR3 has 17 amino acids. The CDR3 DNA reads as TGTGCCAGCAACGGACAGGGCCTCAAGAATCGGCAATATGGCTACACCTTC. It is translated as CASNGQGLKNRQYGYTF.

This clonotype was seen many times. The chain recombines TRBV29-1 with TRBJ1-1, with a weak D call TRBD1 (6 bases). The germline V gene has CDR1 SQVTM and CDR2 ANQGSEA. The CDR3 totals 13 residues. V lost 4 bases and J lost 6, with 15 bases in between. The CDR3 sequence: CSVGRGGIAEAFF. DNA for the CDR3: TGCAGCGTTGGTAGGGGGGGGATAGCTGAAGCTTTCTTT.

The V and J genes are TRBV18 and TRBJ2-1; 12 positions agree with TRBD1. The V gene's germline CDR1 is KGHSH and CDR2 LQKENI. CDR3 length equals 15 residues. The trim removed 2 bases at V and 8 bases at J, leaving 4 bases unmatched. DNA of the CDR3: TGTGCCAGCTCACCAACGGGACAGGGGGCCTATGAGCAGTTCTTC. Protein: CASSPTGQGAYEQFF.

This chain joins TRBV7-9 and TRBJ1-4; weak D call: TRBD1 (5 bases). The CDR3 runs 15 residues. From germline, CDR1 is SEHNR and CDR2 FQNEAQ (reference sequence). The V and J ends lost 3 bases and 5 bases respectively, with 13 bases between them. This chain's CDR3 is CASSLTQGRNEKLFF. In nucleotides, the CDR3 is TGTGCCAGCAGCTTGACGCAGGGACGGAATGAAAAACTGTTTTTT.

Concerning this clonotype itself: The junction shows a germline mismatch at one end, possibly a read error. The J gene is TRBJ2-7, the V gene TRBV28, with 7 bases matching TRBD2. The CDR3 extends over 16 amino acids. Per the germline V gene, CDR1 is MDHEN and CDR2 is SYDVKM. CDR3 amino acids: CAGSSPTLAYAYEQYF. The CDR3 DNA follows: TGTGCCGGCAGTAGCCCAACACTAGCGTACGCCTACGAGCAGTACTTC.

The rearrangement joins TRBV20-1 to TRBJ1-2; 8 positions agree with TRBD1. V lost 3 bases, J lost 5 bases, and 8 bases stayed unmatched. CDR1 is DFQATT, CDR2 SNEGSKA, per germline (reference sequence). This CDR3 region has 14 residues. The CDR3 DNA is TGCAGTGCTAGGAGACAGGGGTTTTTATATGGCTACACCTTC. Protein sequence: CSARRQGFLYGYTF.